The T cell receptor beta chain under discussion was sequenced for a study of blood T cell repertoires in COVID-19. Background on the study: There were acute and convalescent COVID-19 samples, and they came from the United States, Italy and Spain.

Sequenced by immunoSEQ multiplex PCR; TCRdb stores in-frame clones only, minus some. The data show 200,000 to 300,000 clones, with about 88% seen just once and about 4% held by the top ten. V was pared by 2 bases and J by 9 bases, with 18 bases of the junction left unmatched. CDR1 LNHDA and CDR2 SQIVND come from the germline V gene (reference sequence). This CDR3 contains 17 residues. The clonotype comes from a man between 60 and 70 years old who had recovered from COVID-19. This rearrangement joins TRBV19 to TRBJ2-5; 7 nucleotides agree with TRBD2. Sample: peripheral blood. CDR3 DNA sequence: TGTGCCAGTAGTATAAGTGGGCGGGGGATACCTAGTGGGGCCCAGTACTTC. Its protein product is CASSISGRGIPSGAQYF.